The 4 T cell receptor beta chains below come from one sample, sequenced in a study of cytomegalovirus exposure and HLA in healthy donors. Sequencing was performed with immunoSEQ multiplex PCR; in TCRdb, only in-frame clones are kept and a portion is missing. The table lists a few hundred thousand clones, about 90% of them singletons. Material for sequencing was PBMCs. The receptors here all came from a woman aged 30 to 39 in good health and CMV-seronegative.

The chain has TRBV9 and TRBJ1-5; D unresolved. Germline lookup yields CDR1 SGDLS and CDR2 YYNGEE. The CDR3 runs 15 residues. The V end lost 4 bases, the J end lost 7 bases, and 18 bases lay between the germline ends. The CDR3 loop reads CASSPGPNPEQPQHF. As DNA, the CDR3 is TGTGCCAGCAGCCCCGGGCCTAACCCCGAACAGCCCCAGCATTTT.

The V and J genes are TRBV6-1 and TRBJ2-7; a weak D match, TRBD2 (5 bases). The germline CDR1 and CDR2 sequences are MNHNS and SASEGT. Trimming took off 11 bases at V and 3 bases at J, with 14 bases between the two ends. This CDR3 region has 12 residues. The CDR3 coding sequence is TGTGCCGCCGACGACCGGGGCTACGAGCAGTACTTC. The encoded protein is CAADDRGYEQYF.

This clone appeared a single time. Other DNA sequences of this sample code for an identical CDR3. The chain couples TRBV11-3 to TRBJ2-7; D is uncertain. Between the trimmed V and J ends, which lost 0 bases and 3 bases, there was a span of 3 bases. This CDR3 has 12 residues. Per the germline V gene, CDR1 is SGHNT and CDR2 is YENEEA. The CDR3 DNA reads TGTGCCAGCAGCTTAGATAGCTACGAGCAGTACTTC. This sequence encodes CASSLDSYEQYF.

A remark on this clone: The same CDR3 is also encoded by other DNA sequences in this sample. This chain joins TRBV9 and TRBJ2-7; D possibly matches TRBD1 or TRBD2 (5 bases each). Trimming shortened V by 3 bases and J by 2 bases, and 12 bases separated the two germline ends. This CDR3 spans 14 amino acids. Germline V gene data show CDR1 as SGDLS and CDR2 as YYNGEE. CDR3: CASSAGQGPYEQYF. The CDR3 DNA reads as TGTGCCAGCAGCGCTGGTCAGGGACCCTACGAGCAGTACTTC.